A single sample is the source of the 19 T cell receptor beta chains below, sequenced in a study of T cell responses to AZD1222 COVID-19 vaccine. Clones were sequenced by immunoSEQ multiplex PCR, and TCRdb holds only the in-frame ones, with some missing. The sample comprises some 120,000 clones, less than 90% of which are singletons, and around a quarter rests with the top ten. The sample was peripheral blood, taken on day 0 of AZD1222 vaccination. The receptor source for this set is an adult in good health.

V and J are TRBV12-2 and TRBJ1-2; the table's D call of TRBD1 was not tested on the DNA. TRBV12-2 represents a pseudogene. The CDR3 has 14 residues. CDR3 sequence (DNA): TGTGCAAGTCGCTTCGGGACAGATCGTTATGGCTACACCTTC. Translated, it gives CASRFGTDRYGYTF.

The sample holds one count of this clone. The chain carries TRBV3-1 (or the pseudogene TRBV3-2) and TRBJ1-2; D might be TRBD1 (6 bases). V was pared by 2 bases and J by 8 bases, with 15 bases between. The CDR3 runs 14 residues. Germline CDR1 LGHDT, CDR2 YNNKEL (reference sequence). The CDR3 DNA reads as TGTGCCAGCAGCCAACCAGGCCGGGGGCAAGGCTACACCTTC. It translates to CASSQPGRGQGYTF.

The chain has TRBV7-9 and TRBJ2-2; a possible D gene is TRBD2 (5 bases). CDR1 and CDR2 from the germline V gene are SEHNR and FQNEAQ (reference sequence). This CDR3 spans 16 amino acids. The V gene lost 4 bases and the J gene lost 0 bases, with 12 bases spanning the gap. The CDR3, as DNA: TGTGCCAGCAGCTCGGGGTTCGGCGCGAACACCGGGGAGCTGTTTTTT. Encoded protein: CASSSGFGANTGELFF.

The V call is TRBV3-1 (or the pseudogene TRBV3-2), the J call TRBJ2-7; D possibly matches TRBD1 or TRBD2 (5 bases each). V lost 3 bases, J lost 2 bases, and 17 bases lay in between. Per the germline V gene, CDR1 is LGHDT and CDR2 is YNNKEL (reference sequence). The length of the CDR3 is 16 residues. This CDR3 is CASSHSGGNRPYEQYF. CDR3 bases: TGTGCCAGCAGCCACAGTGGGGGAAATAGGCCCTACGAGCAGTACTTC.

In this sample, this clone turned up a few times. This chain uses TRBV2 with TRBJ1-2, with TRBD1 matching 8 bases. The V and J ends lost 6 bases and 10 bases, in that order; junction bases with no gene match: 13. The length of the CDR3 is 14 residues. The germline V gene has CDR1 SNHLY and CDR2 FYNNEI. The CDR3 loop is CASSSDRVSYFYTF. CDR3 DNA sequence: TGTGCCAGCAGCTCGGACAGGGTTTCGTATTTCTACACCTTC.

J is TRBJ1-2 and V is TRBV5-1; 7 bases are a match to TRBD1. CDR3 length: 13 residues. Trimming removed 4 bases from V and 3 bases from J; junction bases left unmatched: 3. Per germline, CDR1 SGHRS and CDR2 YFSETQ. CDR3 DNA sequence: TGCGCCAGCAGCCCAGGGGGGGACTATGGCTACACCTTC. This encodes CASSPGGDYGYTF.

The rearrangement links TRBV3-1 (or the pseudogene TRBV3-2) to TRBJ2-2; 8 positions match TRBD2. CDR1 is LGHDT and CDR2 is YNNKEL in the germline V gene (reference sequence). The CDR3 is 16 residues long. J gave up 0 bases and V 5 bases, and 5 bases lay outside the gene matches. CDR3 nucleotide sequence: TGTGCCAGCAGCGGACTAGCTATATCGAACACCGGGGAGCTGTTTTTT. Protein sequence: CASSGLAISNTGELFF.

This sequence joins TRBV6-1 and TRBJ1-5; D is undetermined. V shed 3 bases and J shed 11 bases, with 11 bases lying between them. The length of the CDR3 is 12 residues. The germline CDR1 and CDR2 sequences are MNHNS and SASEGT. DNA of the CDR3: TGTGCCAGCAGTGATAGGCCGCCATCCCAGCATTTT. Its translation: CASSDRPPSQHF.

The V and J genes are TRBV11-2 and TRBJ1-1; the D is unclear. V dropped 0 bases and J dropped 11 bases, with 13 bases sitting between them. Per the germline V gene, CDR1 is SGHAT and CDR2 is FQNNGV. This CDR3 is built from 13 residues. CDR3 in amino acids: CASSLDVGEKAFF. CDR3 DNA sequence: TGTGCCAGCAGCTTAGATGTAGGTGAGAAGGCTTTCTTT. Supplemented by reference TRBV11-2 and TRBJ1-1, the full variable domain reads EAGVAQSPRYKIIEKRQSVAFWCNPISGHATLYWYQQILGQGPKLLIQFQNNGVVDDSQLPKDRFSAERLKGVDSTLKIQPAKLEDSAVYLCASSLDVGEKAFFGQGTRLTVV.

CDR3 sequence: CSASGRQGMNTEAFF. CDR3 coding DNA: TGCAGTGCTAGTGGGCGGCAGGGGATGAACACTGAAGCTTTCTTT. The chain is built from TRBV20-1 and TRBJ1-1, with D possibly being TRBD1 (6 bases). Germline V gene lookup returns CDR1 DFQATT and CDR2 SNEGSKA (reference sequence). This CDR3 spans 15 amino acids. V lost 3 bases, J lost 0 bases, and 14 bases lay in between.

The chain is built from TRBV6-5 and TRBJ2-6; no reliable D call. This CDR3 has 13 amino acids. V was pared by 5 bases and J by 3 bases, with 5 bases between. Germline lookup yields CDR1 MNHEY and CDR2 SVGAGI. CDR3 coding DNA: TGTGCCAGCAGTCTTCGTGGGGCCAACGTCCTGACTTTC. This encodes CASSLRGANVLTF.

The chain is built from TRBV7-9 and TRBJ2-1; TRBD2 matches 9 bases. Germline V lookup: CDR1 SEHNR, CDR2 FQNEAQ (reference sequence). Trimming took 5 bases from V and 4 from J; bases not matched to a gene: 6. CDR3 length equals 15 residues. CDR3 bases: TGTGCCAGCAGCGCGACTAGCGGAGCATACAATGAGCAGTTCTTC. This gives the protein CASSATSGAYNEQFF.

The chain has TRBV15 and TRBJ2-5; D call uncertain. Between the trimmed V and J ends, which lost 3 bases and 2 bases, there was a span of 1 base. The germline gives CDR1 LNHNV, CDR2 YYDKDF (reference sequence). The CDR3 has 11 residues. CDR3 sequence: CATSSQETQYF. CDR3 DNA: TGTGCCACCAGCAGTCAAGAGACCCAGTACTTC. Full variable domain (rest looked up from reference TRBV15 and TRBJ2-5): DAMVIQNPRYQVTQFGKPVTLSCSQTLNHNVMYWYQQKSSQAPKLLFHYYDKDFNNEADTPDNFQSRRPNTSFCFLDIRSPGLGDTAMYLCATSSQETQYFGPGTRLLVL.

About this clone itself: The sample has other DNA sequences that encode this CDR3 too. The rearrangement links TRBV7-9 to TRBJ2-7; D may correspond to TRBD1 or TRBD2 (5 bases each). CDR3 length: 15 residues. Per the germline V gene, CDR1 is SEHNR and CDR2 is FQNEAQ (reference sequence). Trimming left V 4 bases short and J 0 bases short, with 13 bases between. The CDR3 here is CASSSGPQSSYEQYF. In DNA, the CDR3 is TGTGCCAGCAGCTCGGGACCTCAAAGCTCCTACGAGCAGTACTTC.

Note on this clone: The sample has other DNA sequences that encode this CDR3 too. This chain links TRBV5-1 with TRBJ1-2; D unclear. CDR3 length: 13 residues. With 0 bases removed from V and 4 bases from J, the gap between germline ends came to 7 bases. The germline V gene has CDR1 SGHRS and CDR2 YFSETQ. As DNA, the CDR3 is TGCGCCAGCAGCTTGGCCGGCAGCTATGGCTACACCTTC. It yields the protein CASSLAGSYGYTF.

The gene calls are TRBV2 and TRBJ1-1; tentatively, D is TRBD1 (5 bases). The CDR3 is made up of 13 amino acids. The V gene's germline CDR1 is SNHLY and CDR2 FYNNEI. V was cut by 5 bases and J by 4 bases, with 11 bases left in between. CDR3 sequence: CASSPGRGTEAFF. CDR3 bases: TGTGCCAGCAGTCCGGGGAGGGGCACTGAAGCTTTCTTT.

V and J are TRBV12-2 and TRBJ1-1; the table's D call of TRBD1 was not tested on the DNA. TRBV12-2 is marked as a pseudogene. This CDR3 spans 17 amino acids. In DNA form, the CDR3 reads TGTGCAAGTCGCTTAGCGTTGGGGACAGGGGGGAACACTGAAGCTTTCTTT. Amino acid sequence: CASRLALGTGGNTEAFF.

This clone was seen only once. The chain recombines TRBV6-5 with TRBJ1-2; possible D gene TRBD1, 5 bases. V was clipped by 6 bases and J by 6 bases, with 20 bases between them. This CDR3 region has 15 residues. Germline CDR1 is MNHEY and CDR2 is SVGAGI. CDR3 nucleotides: TGTGCCAGCAGAAGAGACTCCGGGACTCAGAATGGCTACACCTTC. The encoded protein is CASRRDSGTQNGYTF.

The J gene is TRBJ1-1, the V gene TRBV6-5, with 9 bases matching TRBD1. Looked up from germline, CDR1 is MNHEY and CDR2 is SVGAGI. The CDR3 has 13 residues. Losses at the gene ends were 5 bases for V and 7 bases for J; bases not matched to a gene: 5. CDR3 bases: TGTGCCAGCAGTCCGGACAGGGGTGATGAAGCTTTCTTT. Translated, it gives CASSPDRGDEAFF.